Listed below are T cell receptor beta chains from one sample, sequenced in a study of blood T cell repertoires in COVID-19. Repertoires were generated with immunoSEQ multiplex PCR, while TCRdb's copy carries only in-frame clones and drops some. The sample yields some 99,000 clones, 85% to 90% seen once. The sequenced sample consisted of peripheral blood. Source of these receptors: a woman in her sixties in a cohort sampled during active or convalescent COVID-19. The CDR3 runs from the conserved cysteine through the conserved F or W. Each record gives: J gene, D gene, clone size, V gene, CDR3 protein, CDR3 DNA. The D gene is left open where the match is weak. Clone size, where shown, is once, few, many, or a class for clones that have expanded.

TRBJ2-2	-	-	TRBV5-1	CASSPDRPNTGELFF	TGCGCCAGCAGCCCGGACAGACCGAACACCGGGGAGCTGTTTTTT
TRBJ2-7	TRBD1	-	TRBV7-8	CASSLGTASYEQYF	TGTGCCAGCAGTTTAGGGACAGCCTCCTACGAGCAGTACTTC
TRBJ2-1	TRBD2	-	TRBV7-9	CASSIASGRDNEQFF	TGTGCCAGCAGCATAGCTAGCGGGAGGGACAATGAGCAGTTCTTC
TRBJ1-3	-	-	TRBV9	CASSIRPGGRNTIYF	TGTGCCAGCAGCATCCGACCGGGAGGGCGAAACACCATATATTTT
TRBJ2-3	-	-	TRBV7-9	CASSLGRTVGTDTQYF	TGTGCCAGCAGCTTAGGGCGGACAGTAGGCACAGATACGCAGTATTTT
TRBJ1-2	-	many	TRBV19	CASSPFPQGLRGYTF	TGTGCCAGTAGTCCCTTTCCACAGGGTCTAAGGGGCTACACCTTC
TRBJ2-5	-	-	TRBV7-3	CASSRGDRKETQYF	TGTGCCAGCAGCCGGGGGGACAGGAAAGAGACCCAGTACTTC
TRBJ2-2	TRBD1	once	TRBV5-4	CASSQPGQGVAGELFF	TGTGCCAGCAGTCAACCGGGACAGGGTGTCGCCGGGGAGCTGTTTTTT
TRBJ2-3	TRBD2	-	TRBV5-1	CASSLRELAGDTQYF	TGCGCCAGCAGCTTGAGGGAACTAGCGGGAGATACGCAGTATTTT
TRBJ2-1	-	-	TRBV29-1	CSVGTEPRGSYNEQFF	TGCAGCGTTGGGACAGAACCCCGGGGCTCCTACAATGAGCAGTTCTTC
TRBJ1-3	-	-	TRBV18	CASSPPGVGNTIYF	TGTGCCAGCTCACCCCCCGGGGTTGGAAACACCATATATTTT
TRBJ1-5	-	-	TRBV28	CASTPPGGGQPQHF	TGTGCCAGCACTCCCCCTGGGGGAGGGCAGCCCCAGCATTTT
TRBJ1-6	-	-	TRBV6-1	CASSEGRGWSPLHF	TGTGCCAGCAGTGAGGGGAGGGGTTGGTCACCCCTCCACTTT
TRBJ2-3	-	few	TRBV29-1	CSVAGGSSSTDTQYF	TGCAGCGTTGCTGGCGGCAGCTCTAGCACAGATACGCAGTATTTT
TRBJ2-3	TRBD2	-	TRBV24-1	CATSDPGRGGGSTDTQYF	TGTGCCACCAGTGATCCGGGACGGGGGGGCGGAAGCACAGATACGCAGTATTTT
TRBJ1-2	-	-	TRBV7-9	CASSLPGQYGYTF	TGTGCCAGCAGCTTACCCGGACAGTATGGCTACACCTTC
TRBJ1-5	-	-	TRBV19	CASSPPGRPKNQPQHF	TGTGCCAGTAGTCCCCCGGGTCGTCCTAAAAATCAGCCCCAGCATTTT
TRBJ1-1	-	few	TRBV5-1	CASSFSPGNTEAFF	TGCGCCAGCAGCTTTTCTCCCGGGAACACTGAAGCTTTCTTT
TRBJ2-3	-	-	TRBV19	CASSNPTGSDTQYF	TGTGCCAGTAGCAACCCAACAGGGTCCGATACGCAGTATTTT
TRBJ1-1	-	-	TRBV3-1/TRBV3-2	CASSQDILQGSFF	TGTGCCAGCAGCCAAGATATCTTGCAGGGGTCTTTCTTT
TRBJ1-2	TRBD1	-	TRBV3-1/TRBV3-2	CASSQVGGFYGYTF	TGTGCCAGCAGCCAAGTAGGGGGCTTCTATGGCTACACCTTC
TRBJ1-1	TRBD1	-	TRBV7-9	CASSLGQGARTEAFF	TGTGCCAGCAGCTTAGGTCAGGGGGCAAGAACTGAAGCTTTCTTT
TRBJ1-2	-	-	TRBV19	CASSPSGRDNYGYTF	TGTGCCAGTAGCCCCAGCGGCAGAGATAACTATGGCTACACCTTC
TRBJ2-5	-	-	TRBV5-8	CASSSGQPRGTQYF	TGTGCCAGCAGCTCGGGACAGCCGCGGGGGACCCAGTACTTC
TRBJ2-2	TRBD1	-	TRBV15	CATSRDYRGNTGELFF	TGTGCCACCAGCAGAGATTACAGGGGTAACACCGGGGAGCTGTTTTTT
TRBJ2-1	TRBD2	-	TRBV2	CASSEQPLAGEQFF	TGTGCCAGCAGTGAACAGCCCCTAGCGGGTGAGCAGTTCTTC
TRBJ2-6	-	-	TRBV15	CATRAGNRVESGANVLTF	TGTGCCACCAGGGCGGGGAACAGAGTAGAATCTGGGGCCAATGTCCTGACTTTC
TRBJ2-3	TRBD2	-	TRBV4-1	CASSYTTSGRVDTQYF	TGCGCCAGCAGCTATACCACTAGCGGGAGAGTGGATACGCAGTATTTT
TRBJ1-4	-	-	TRBV19	CASSMEISNEKLFF	TGTGCCAGTAGTATGGAGATCTCTAATGAAAAACTGTTTTTT
TRBJ2-7	-	few	TRBV9	CASSPFGPLSDEQYF	TGTGCCAGCAGCCCCTTTGGACCCCTTAGCGACGAGCAGTACTTC
TRBJ2-2	-	-	TRBV24-1	CATSDPVANTGELFF	TGTGCCACCAGTGATCCCGTCGCGAACACCGGGGAGCTGTTTTTT
TRBJ1-1	TRBD1	-	TRBV6-5	CASSTGGAYTEAFF	TGTGCCAGCAGTACAGGGGGCGCGTACACTGAAGCTTTCTTT
TRBJ2-1	TRBD2	-	TRBV5-4	CASSEEAGRGEQFF	TGTGCCAGCAGCGAGGAAGCGGGAAGGGGTGAGCAGTTCTTC
TRBJ1-1	-	-	TRBV6-5	CASSYAAEDTEAFF	TGTGCCAGCAGTTACGCGGCCGAGGACACTGAAGCTTTCTTT
TRBJ1-2	TRBD1	few	TRBV28	CASSLPTGLGYGYTF	TGTGCCAGCAGTTTACCGACAGGGCTGGGGTATGGCTACACCTTC
TRBJ2-7	TRBD1	-	TRBV18	CASSPRDRGPYEQYF	TGTGCCAGCTCACCCCGGGACAGGGGCCCCTACGAGCAGTACTTC
TRBJ2-7	-	-	TRBV24-1	CATSEPGEYEQYF	TGTGCCACCAGTGAACCCGGTGAGTACGAGCAGTACTTC
TRBJ2-3	-	-	TRBV9	CASSDRVLRRDTQYF	TGTGCCAGCAGCGATCGGGTCCTGAGAAGAGATACGCAGTATTTT
TRBJ2-5	TRBD1	-	TRBV7-2	CASSLGERGPAWQETQYF	TGTGCCAGCAGCTTAGGGGAGAGGGGGCCGGCGTGGCAAGAGACCCAGTACTTC
TRBJ2-7	TRBD1	-	TRBV5-4	CASSFDRARSYEQYF	TGTGCCAGCAGTTTCGACAGGGCGAGGTCCTACGAGCAGTACTTC
TRBJ2-7	TRBD2	-	TRBV5-1	CASSSGLAGGSSF	TGCGCCAGCAGCTCGGGACTAGCGGGAGGGTCCTCCTTC
TRBJ2-3	TRBD2	-	TRBV11-3	CASSLTSGGVDTQYF	TGTGCCAGCAGCTTGACTAGCGGGGGAGTAGATACGCAGTATTTT
TRBJ1-2	-	-	TRBV20-1	CSARQGDGYTF	TGCAGTGCTAGACAGGGCGATGGCTACACCTTC
TRBJ1-3	-	-	TRBV3-1/TRBV3-2	CASSQVQASGNTIYF	TGTGCCAGCAGCCAAGTGCAGGCTTCTGGAAACACCATATATTTT
TRBJ2-5	-	once	TRBV14	CASSLLTGGAETQYF	TGTGCCAGCAGCCTCCTGACTGGAGGGGCAGAGACCCAGTACTTC
TRBJ2-3	-	-	TRBV9	CASSGGQGLTDTQYF	TGTGCCAGCAGCGGGGGGCAGGGGCTCACAGATACGCAGTATTTT
TRBJ2-2	TRBD1	-	TRBV23-1	CASIPRQGHTGELFF	TGCGCCAGCATCCCTCGACAGGGCCACACCGGGGAGCTGTTTTTT
TRBJ2-5	-	-	TRBV27	CASSTRTSRGETQYF	TGTGCCAGCAGTACCCGGACTTCTCGGGGGGAGACCCAGTACTTC
TRBJ1-5	TRBD1	-	TRBV15	CATSRDGTGVQPQHF	TGTGCCACCAGCAGAGATGGGACAGGGGTCCAGCCCCAGCATTTT
TRBJ2-6	TRBD1	-	TRBV7-9	CASSSYGTGVTGANVLTF	TGTGCCAGCAGCTCGTACGGGACAGGTGTCACTGGGGCCAACGTCCTGACTTTC
TRBJ2-1	TRBD2	-	TRBV11-3	CASSLVGTSGTSSYNEQFF	TGTGCCAGCAGCTTAGTAGGGACTAGCGGCACGAGCTCCTACAATGAGCAGTTCTTC
TRBJ2-7	TRBD2	few	TRBV5-6	CASSRLAASYEQYF	TGTGCCAGCAGCCGACTAGCGGCTAGCTACGAGCAGTACTTC
TRBJ1-1	-	-	TRBV10-3	CAISSRTIDTEAFF	TGTGCCATCAGCAGCCGGACAATCGACACTGAAGCTTTCTTT
TRBJ2-7	-	-	TRBV6-1	CASSEYNQGPYEQYF	TGTGCCAGCAGTGAATATAATCAGGGCCCCTACGAGCAGTACTTC